A selection of T cell receptor beta chains follows, all from one sample in a study of blood T cell repertoires in COVID-19. Sequenced by immunoSEQ multiplex PCR; TCRdb stores in-frame clones only, minus some. The sample has some 270,000 clones; around nine tenths are singletons. The sample comprised peripheral blood. Receptor source: a man aged 40-55 years with active or convalescent COVID-19. CDR3s leave out the opening cysteine and the closing phenylalanine or tryptophan. For some rows the clone size is stated as once, few or many, or as a class when expanded; others skip it.

j_call: TRBJ1-2; clone_size: once; v_call: TRBV19; cdr3_aa: ASSIGQGFLYGYT
j_call: TRBJ2-7; clone_size: few; v_call: TRBV6-4; cdr3_aa: ASSVGRDSSYEQY
j_call: TRBJ1-5; clone_size: .; v_call: TRBV27; cdr3_aa: ASSLLSGNQPQH
j_call: TRBJ1-4; clone_size: .; v_call: TRBV28; cdr3_aa: ASTVMTGGYEKLF
j_call: TRBJ1-4; clone_size: few; v_call: TRBV14; cdr3_aa: ASSRGGTGNEKLF
j_call: TRBJ2-1; clone_size: .; v_call: TRBV7-8; cdr3_aa: ASSFEGNEQF
j_call: TRBJ1-2; clone_size: few; v_call: TRBV7-9; cdr3_aa: ASSRQGGNYGYT
j_call: TRBJ1-2; clone_size: .; v_call: TRBV5-1; cdr3_aa: ASSLEGGQGYGYT
j_call: TRBJ2-1; clone_size: .; v_call: TRBV29-1; cdr3_aa: SVEGLDRDEQF
j_call: TRBJ2-1; clone_size: .; v_call: TRBV7-9; cdr3_aa: ASSFPGTETYNEQF
j_call: TRBJ1-1; clone_size: few; v_call: TRBV5-1; cdr3_aa: ASSSTPVAGRRNTEAF
j_call: TRBJ1-5; clone_size: .; v_call: TRBV7-6; cdr3_aa: ASSPFFGDNQPQH
j_call: TRBJ2-3; clone_size: .; v_call: TRBV3-1/TRBV3-2; cdr3_aa: ASSQAPTDTQY
j_call: TRBJ1-3; clone_size: .; v_call: TRBV7-9; cdr3_aa: ASSSDSSGNTIY
j_call: TRBJ2-7; clone_size: .; v_call: TRBV5-1; cdr3_aa: ASSMIRISGKGEQY
j_call: TRBJ1-6; clone_size: .; v_call: TRBV30; cdr3_aa: AWSGDLSSYNSPLH
j_call: TRBJ2-7; clone_size: .; v_call: TRBV5-1; cdr3_aa: ASSSRQGSYEQY
j_call: TRBJ2-1; clone_size: .; v_call: TRBV10-1; cdr3_aa: ASSTGQGFNEQF
j_call: TRBJ2-4; clone_size: .; v_call: TRBV11-3; cdr3_aa: ASSHRGERNIQY
j_call: TRBJ2-2; clone_size: few; v_call: TRBV19; cdr3_aa: ASSHRRAVDTGELF
j_call: TRBJ1-5; clone_size: .; v_call: TRBV2; cdr3_aa: ASKGDQPQH
j_call: TRBJ1-1; clone_size: once; v_call: TRBV7-6; cdr3_aa: ASSPRGQPYDTEAF
j_call: TRBJ1-1; clone_size: .; v_call: TRBV6-5; cdr3_aa: ASSLSGTNTEAF
j_call: TRBJ2-1; clone_size: .; v_call: TRBV5-1; cdr3_aa: ASSLDRVYNYNEQF